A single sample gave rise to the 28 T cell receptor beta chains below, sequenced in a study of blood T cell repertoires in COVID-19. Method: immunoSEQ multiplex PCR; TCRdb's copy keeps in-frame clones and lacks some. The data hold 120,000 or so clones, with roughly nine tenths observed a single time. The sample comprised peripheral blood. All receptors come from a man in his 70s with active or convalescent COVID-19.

The CDR3 DNA is TGTGCCAGCAGCCGGGGACAGGAGATCTACGAGCAGTACTTC. Residues: CASSRGQEIYEQYF. The V and J genes are TRBV3-1 (or the pseudogene TRBV3-2) and TRBJ2-7; 8 bases line up with TRBD1. J gave up 3 bases and V 4 bases, and 5 bases lay outside the gene matches. Germline V gene data show CDR1 as LGHDT and CDR2 as YNNKEL (reference sequence). The CDR3 covers 14 residues.

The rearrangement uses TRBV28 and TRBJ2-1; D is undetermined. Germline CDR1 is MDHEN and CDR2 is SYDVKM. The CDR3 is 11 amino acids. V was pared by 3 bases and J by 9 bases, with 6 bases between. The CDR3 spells CASSFEVEQFF. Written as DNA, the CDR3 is TGTGCCAGCAGTTTCGAGGTTGAGCAGTTCTTC.

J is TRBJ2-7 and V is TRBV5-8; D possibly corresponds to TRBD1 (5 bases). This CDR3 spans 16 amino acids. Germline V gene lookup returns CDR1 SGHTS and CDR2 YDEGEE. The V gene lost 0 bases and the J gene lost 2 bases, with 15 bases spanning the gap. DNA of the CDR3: TGTGCCAGCAGCTTGGGAGGTAGGACATCTACCTACGAGCAGTACTTC. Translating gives CASSLGGRTSTYEQYF.

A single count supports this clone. The CDR3 is CASSNGRGETQYF. The CDR3 nucleotides read TGTGCCAGTAGTAACGGGAGGGGCGAGACCCAGTACTTC. The chain couples TRBV19 to TRBJ2-5, with TRBD2 matching over 8 bases. The J segment lost 5 bases and the V segment lost 4 bases, leaving 3 bases of the junction unmatched. This CDR3 is built from 13 residues. Germline-derived CDR1 and CDR2 are LNHDA and SQIVND (reference sequence).

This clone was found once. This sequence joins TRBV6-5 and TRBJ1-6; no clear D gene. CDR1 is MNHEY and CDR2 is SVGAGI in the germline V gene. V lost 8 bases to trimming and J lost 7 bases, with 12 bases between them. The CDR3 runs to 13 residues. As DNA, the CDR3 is TGTGCCAGCTCCTCTGCACGGAATTCACCCCTCCACTTT. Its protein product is CASSSARNSPLHF.

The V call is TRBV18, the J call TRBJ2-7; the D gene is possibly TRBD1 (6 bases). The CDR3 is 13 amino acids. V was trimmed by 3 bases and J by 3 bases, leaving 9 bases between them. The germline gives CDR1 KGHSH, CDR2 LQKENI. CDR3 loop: CASSPSGDYEQYF. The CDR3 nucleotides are TGTGCCAGCTCACCTTCAGGGGACTACGAGCAGTACTTC. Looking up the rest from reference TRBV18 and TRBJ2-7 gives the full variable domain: NAGVMQNPRHLVRRRGQEARLRCSPMKGHSHVYWYRQLPEEGLKFMVYLQKENIIDESGMPKERFSAEFPKEGPSILRIQQVVRGDSAAYFCASSPSGDYEQYFGPGTRLTVT.

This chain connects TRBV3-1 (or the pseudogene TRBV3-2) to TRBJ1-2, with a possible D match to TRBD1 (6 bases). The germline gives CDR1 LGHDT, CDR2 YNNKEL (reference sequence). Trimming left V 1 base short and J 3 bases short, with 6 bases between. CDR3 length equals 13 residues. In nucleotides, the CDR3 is TGTGCCAGCAGCCAAGGGACAGACTATGGCTACACCTTC. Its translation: CASSQGTDYGYTF.

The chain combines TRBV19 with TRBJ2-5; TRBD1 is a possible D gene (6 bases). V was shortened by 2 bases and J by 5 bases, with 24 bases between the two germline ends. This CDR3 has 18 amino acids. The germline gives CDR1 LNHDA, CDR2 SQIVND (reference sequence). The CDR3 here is CASSIRGTGTQDGETQYF. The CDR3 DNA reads TGTGCCAGTAGTATAAGGGGGACCGGGACCCAAGATGGGGAGACCCAGTACTTC.

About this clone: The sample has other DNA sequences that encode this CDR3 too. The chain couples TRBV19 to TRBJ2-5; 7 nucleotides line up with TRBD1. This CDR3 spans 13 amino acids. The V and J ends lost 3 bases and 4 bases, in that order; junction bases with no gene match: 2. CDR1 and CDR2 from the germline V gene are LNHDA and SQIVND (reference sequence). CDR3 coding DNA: TGTGCCAGTAGTATGAACAGGGGAGAGACCCAGTACTTC. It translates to CASSMNRGETQYF.

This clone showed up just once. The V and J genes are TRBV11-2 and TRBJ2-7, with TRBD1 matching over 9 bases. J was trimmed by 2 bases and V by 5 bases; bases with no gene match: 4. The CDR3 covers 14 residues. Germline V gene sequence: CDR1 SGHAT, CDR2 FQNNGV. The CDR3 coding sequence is TGTGCCAGCAGCAAGGGACAGGGACCCTACGAGCAGTACTTC. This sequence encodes CASSKGQGPYEQYF. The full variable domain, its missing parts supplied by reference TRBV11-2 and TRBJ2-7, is EAGVAQSPRYKIIEKRQSVAFWCNPISGHATLYWYQQILGQGPKLLIQFQNNGVVDDSQLPKDRFSAERLKGVDSTLKIQPAKLEDSAVYLCASSKGQGPYEQYFGPGTRLTVT.

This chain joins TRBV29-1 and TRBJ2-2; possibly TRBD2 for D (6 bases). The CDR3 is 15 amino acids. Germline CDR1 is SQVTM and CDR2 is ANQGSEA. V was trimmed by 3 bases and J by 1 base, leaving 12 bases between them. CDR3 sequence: CSVDASAQNTGELFF. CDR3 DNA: TGCAGCGTTGATGCTAGCGCCCAGAACACCGGGGAGCTGTTTTTT.

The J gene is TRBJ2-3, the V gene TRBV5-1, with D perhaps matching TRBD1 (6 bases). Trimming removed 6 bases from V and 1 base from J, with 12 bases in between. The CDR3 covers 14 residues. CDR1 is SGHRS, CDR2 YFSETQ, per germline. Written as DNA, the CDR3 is TGCGCCAGCACCAGGGGCGCGGGCACAGATACGCAGTATTTT. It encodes CASTRGAGTDTQYF.

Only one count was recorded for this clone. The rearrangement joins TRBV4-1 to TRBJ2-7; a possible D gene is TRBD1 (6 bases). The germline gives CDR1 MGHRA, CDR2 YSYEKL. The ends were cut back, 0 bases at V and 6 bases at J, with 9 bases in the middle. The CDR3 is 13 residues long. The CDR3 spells CASSQDQGFEQYF. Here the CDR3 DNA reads TGCGCCAGCAGCCAAGATCAGGGGTTCGAGCAGTACTTC.

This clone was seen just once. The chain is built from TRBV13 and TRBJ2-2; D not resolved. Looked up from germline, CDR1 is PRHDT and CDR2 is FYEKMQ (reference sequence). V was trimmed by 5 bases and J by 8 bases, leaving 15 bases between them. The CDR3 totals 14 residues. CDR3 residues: CASSVPEYGGELFF. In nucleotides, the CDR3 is TGTGCCAGCAGCGTCCCCGAGTACGGGGGGGAGCTGTTTTTT.

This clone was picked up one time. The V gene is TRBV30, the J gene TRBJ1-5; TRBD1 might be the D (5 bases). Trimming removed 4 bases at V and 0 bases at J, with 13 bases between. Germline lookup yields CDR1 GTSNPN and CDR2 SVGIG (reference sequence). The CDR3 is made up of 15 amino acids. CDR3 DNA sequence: TGTGCCTGGATGAGGGGAGGTATTAGCAATCAGCCCCAGCATTTT. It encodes CAWMRGGISNQPQHF.

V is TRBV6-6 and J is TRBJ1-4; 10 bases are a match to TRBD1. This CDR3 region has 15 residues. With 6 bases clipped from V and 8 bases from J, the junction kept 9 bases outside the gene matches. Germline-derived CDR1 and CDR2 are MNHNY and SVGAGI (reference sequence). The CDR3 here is CASRVLGTGDEKLFF. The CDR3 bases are TGTGCCAGCAGAGTCCTAGGGACAGGGGACGAAAAACTGTTTTTT.

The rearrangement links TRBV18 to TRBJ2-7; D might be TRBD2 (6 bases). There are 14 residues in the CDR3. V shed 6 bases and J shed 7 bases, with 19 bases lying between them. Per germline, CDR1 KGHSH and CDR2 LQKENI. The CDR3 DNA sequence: TGTGCCAGCTCCCCCGGGGGACCTCTCTGGGAGCAGTACTTC. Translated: CASSPGGPLWEQYF.

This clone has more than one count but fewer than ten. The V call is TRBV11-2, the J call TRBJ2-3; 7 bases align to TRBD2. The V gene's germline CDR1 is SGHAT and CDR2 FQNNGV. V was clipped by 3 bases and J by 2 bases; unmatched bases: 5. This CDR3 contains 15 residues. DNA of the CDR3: TGTGCCAGCAGCTTTACCGGGAGGATCACAGATACGCAGTATTTT. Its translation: CASSFTGRITDTQYF.

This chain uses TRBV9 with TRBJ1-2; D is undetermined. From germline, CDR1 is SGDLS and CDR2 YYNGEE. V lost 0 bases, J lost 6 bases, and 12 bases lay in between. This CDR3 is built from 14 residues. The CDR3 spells CASSVAGGYNGYTF. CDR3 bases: TGTGCCAGCAGCGTAGCTGGAGGGTATAATGGCTACACCTTC.

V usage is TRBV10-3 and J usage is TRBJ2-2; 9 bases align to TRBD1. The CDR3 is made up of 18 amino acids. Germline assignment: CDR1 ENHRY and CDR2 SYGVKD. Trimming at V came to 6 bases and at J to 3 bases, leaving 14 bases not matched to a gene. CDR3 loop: CAIRPGQGSYSDTGELFF. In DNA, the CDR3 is TGTGCCATCAGACCGGGACAGGGAAGTTACTCGGACACCGGGGAGCTGTTTTTT.

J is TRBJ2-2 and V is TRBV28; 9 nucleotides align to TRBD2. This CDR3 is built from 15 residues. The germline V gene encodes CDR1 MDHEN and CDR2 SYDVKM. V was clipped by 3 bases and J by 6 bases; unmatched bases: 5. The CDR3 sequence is CASSLLAGEPGELFF. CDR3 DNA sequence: TGTGCCAGCAGTTTGTTAGCGGGAGAACCCGGGGAGCTGTTTTTT. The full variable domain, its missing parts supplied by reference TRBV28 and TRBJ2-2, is DVKVTQSSRYLVKRTGEKVFLECVQDMDHENMFWYRQDPGLGLRLIYFSYDVKMKEKGDIPEGYSVSREKKERFSLILESASTNQTSMYLCASSLLAGEPGELFFGEGSRLTVL.

DNA for the CDR3: TGTGCCTGGACAGGCACAGATACGCAGTATTTT. This codes for CAWTGTDTQYF. The gene calls are TRBV30 and TRBJ2-3; D remains unclear. CDR3 size: 11 residues. Trimming took off 4 bases at V and 1 base at J, with 3 bases between the two ends. Germline V lookup: CDR1 GTSNPN, CDR2 SVGIG (reference sequence).

CDR3: CSASLHNEQFF. The CDR3 coding sequence is TGCAGTGCCAGTCTCCACAATGAGCAGTTCTTC. The chain recombines TRBV20-1 with TRBJ2-1; D remains unclear. CDR1 is DFQATT, CDR2 SNEGSKA, per germline (reference sequence). The CDR3 length is 11 residues. The V end was cut by 6 bases, the J end by 5 bases, with 8 bases between.

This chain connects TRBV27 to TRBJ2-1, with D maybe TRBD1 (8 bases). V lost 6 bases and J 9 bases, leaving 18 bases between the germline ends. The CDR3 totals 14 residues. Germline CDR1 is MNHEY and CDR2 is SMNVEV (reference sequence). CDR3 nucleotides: TGTGCCAGCAGCCTATACAGGGGGGAGGGTGAGCAGTTCTTC. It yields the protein CASSLYRGEGEQFF.

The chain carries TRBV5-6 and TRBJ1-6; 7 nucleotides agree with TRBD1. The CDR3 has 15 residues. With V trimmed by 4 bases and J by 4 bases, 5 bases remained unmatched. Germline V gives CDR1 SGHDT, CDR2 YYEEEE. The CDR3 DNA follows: TGTGCCAGCAGCAGGGACAGACGATATAATTCACCCCTCCACTTT. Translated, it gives CASSRDRRYNSPLHF. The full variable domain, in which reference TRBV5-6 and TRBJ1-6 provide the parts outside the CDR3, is DAGVTQSPTHLIKTRGQQVTLRCSPKSGHDTVSWYQQALGQGPQFIFQYYEEEERQRGNFPDRFSGHQFPNYSSELNVNALLLGDSALYLCASSRDRRYNSPLHFGNGTRLTVT.

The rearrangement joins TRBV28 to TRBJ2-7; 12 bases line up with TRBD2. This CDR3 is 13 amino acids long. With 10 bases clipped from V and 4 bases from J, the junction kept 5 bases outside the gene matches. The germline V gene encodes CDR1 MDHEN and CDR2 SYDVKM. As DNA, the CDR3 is TGTGCCACCCTAGCGGGAGGGCCTTACGAGCAGTACTTC. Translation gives CATLAGGPYEQYF. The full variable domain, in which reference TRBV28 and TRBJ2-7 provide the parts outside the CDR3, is DVKVTQSSRYLVKRTGEKVFLECVQDMDHENMFWYRQDPGLGLRLIYFSYDVKMKEKGDIPEGYSVSREKKERFSLILESASTNQTSMYLCATLAGGPYEQYFGPGTRLTVT.

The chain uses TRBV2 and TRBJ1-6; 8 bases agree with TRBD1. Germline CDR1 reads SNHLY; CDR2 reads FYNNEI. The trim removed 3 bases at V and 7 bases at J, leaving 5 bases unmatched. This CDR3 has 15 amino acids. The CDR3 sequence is CASSEFRTGNSPLHF. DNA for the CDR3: TGTGCCAGCAGTGAGTTTAGGACAGGGAATTCACCCCTCCACTTT.

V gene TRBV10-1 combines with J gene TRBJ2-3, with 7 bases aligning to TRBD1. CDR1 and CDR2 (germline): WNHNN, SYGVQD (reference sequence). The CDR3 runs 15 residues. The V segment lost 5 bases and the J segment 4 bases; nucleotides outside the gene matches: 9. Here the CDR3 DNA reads TGCGCCAGCAGTCCGGAACCAGGGGGTCCAGATACGCAGTATTTT. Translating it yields CASSPEPGGPDTQYF.